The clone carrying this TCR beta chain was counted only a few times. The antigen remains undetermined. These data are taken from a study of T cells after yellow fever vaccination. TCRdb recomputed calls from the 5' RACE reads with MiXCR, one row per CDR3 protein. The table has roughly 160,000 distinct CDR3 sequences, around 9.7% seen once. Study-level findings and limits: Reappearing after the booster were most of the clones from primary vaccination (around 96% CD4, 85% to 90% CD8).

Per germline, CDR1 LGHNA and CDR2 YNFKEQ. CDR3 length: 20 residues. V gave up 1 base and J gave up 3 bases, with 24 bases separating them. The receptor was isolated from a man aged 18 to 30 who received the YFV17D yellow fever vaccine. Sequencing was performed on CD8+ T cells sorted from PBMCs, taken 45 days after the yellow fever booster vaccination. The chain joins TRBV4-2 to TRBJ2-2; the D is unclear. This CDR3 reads CASSQGPEPGISGDTGELFF. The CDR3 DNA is TGTGCCAGCAGCCAAGGTCCCGAACCTGGGATTAGTGGGGACACCGGGGAGCTGTTTTTT.